The 10 T cell receptor beta chains in this list originate from one sample, sequenced in a study of T cells expressing NK-cell markers. TCRdb reprocessed the 5' RACE reads and keeps a single row for each CDR3 protein, giving no DNA. This sample contains over 150,000 distinct CDR3 sequences. Sequences were obtained from blood T cells: a sorted CD56 or NKG2C T cell subset, CD4+ or CD8+ T cells, or bulk PBMC T cells (not recorded which). These receptor sequences come from a woman aged 50 to 60 in good health.

The J gene is TRBJ1-3, the V gene TRBV20-1. Germline lookup yields CDR1 DFQATT and CDR2 SNEGSKA (reference sequence). The CDR3 length is 12 residues. The CDR3 loop reads CSASLSGNTIYF.

V and J are TRBV19 and TRBJ2-1. The germline V gene has CDR1 LNHDA and CDR2 SQIVND (reference sequence). The CDR3 sequence is 14 residues long. This CDR3 is CASSTVDGYNEQFF. Drawing the rest from reference TRBV19 and TRBJ2-1, the complete variable domain is DGGITQSPKYLFRKEGQNVTLSCEQNLNHDAMYWYRQDPGQGLRLIYYSQIVNDFQKGDIAEGYSVSREKKESFPLTVTSAQKNPTAFYLCASSTVDGYNEQFFGPGTRLTVL.

V and J are TRBV7-6 and TRBJ2-1; the D call of TRBD2 rests on TCRdb alone, since no DNA is present to check it. This CDR3 is built from 15 residues. Germline V gives CDR1 SGHVS, CDR2 FNYEAQ. CDR3 sequence: CASSLAGLFNNEQFF.

The chain uses TRBV2 and TRBJ2-1; TCRdb designates TRBD1, a call that cannot be tested without DNA. The CDR3 is 15 residues long. The germline V gene has CDR1 SNHLY and CDR2 FYNNEI. Here the CDR3 reads CASSTPFGIYNEQFF.

This sequence joins TRBV9 and TRBJ2-3; the D call of TRBD2 rests on TCRdb alone, since no DNA is present to check it. Germline V gene sequence: CDR1 SGDLS, CDR2 YYNGEE. The CDR3 is 12 amino acids. CDR3 sequence: CASSAVTSGSYF.

The chain recombines TRBV29-1 with TRBJ2-3; the TCRdb D gene call, TRBD1, has no DNA to confirm it. Germline assignment: CDR1 SQVTM and CDR2 ANQGSEA. This CDR3 is 13 amino acids long. The CDR3 sequence: CSVNGGSTDTQYF.

The rearrangement links TRBV6-1 to TRBJ2-5; absent DNA, TCRdb's TRBD2 call cannot be checked. Per the germline V gene, CDR1 is MNHNS and CDR2 is SASEGT. The CDR3 runs 16 residues. CDR3: CASSEDTSGPWETQYF.

V usage is TRBV19 and J usage is TRBJ2-5; the D gene TCRdb calls, TRBD2, cannot be checked with no DNA. The CDR3 spans 15 residues. Per germline, CDR1 LNHDA and CDR2 SQIVND (reference sequence). The chain's CDR3 is CASSTALALQETQYF.

The chain recombines TRBV24-1 with TRBJ2-2; TCRdb names TRBD1, which stays unverified in the absence of DNA. Germline-derived CDR1 and CDR2 are KGHDR and SFDVKD. This CDR3 has 14 amino acids. CDR3 region: CATTDRGGTGELFF.

This chain links TRBV30 with TRBJ1-1; TCRdb selects TRBD1, and the lack of DNA leaves this call unchecked. The CDR3 has 13 amino acids. Per the germline V gene, CDR1 is GTSNPN and CDR2 is SVGIG (reference sequence). CDR3 sequence: CAFVLNGGTEAFF.